Below, 24 T cell receptor beta chains from the same sample are listed, as sequenced in a study of naive and memory T cell subsets (dated by TCRdb to the late 2010s). The library was built by means of 5' RACE. The sequencer was an Illumina MiSeq. The ligated cDNA was amplified in four rounds of PCR with nested alpha and beta constant region primers together with the SP2 primer. The public reads were reprocessed in TCRdb via fastp at Q25 and MiXCR, keeping in-frame beta chains. Each CDR3 protein gets just one entry, which takes the most common genes and DNA from the rows behind it. Within this sample are over 50,000 distinct CDR3 sequences, with less than 10% of them counted one time only. In total, the top ten clones hold almost 10% of the sample. A robust, sensitive protocol for the amplification, sequencing and analysis of TCRs was described in the study, in which 3' ligation of a UMI-containing oligonucleotide to TCR cDNA was used.

These receptors were obtained from a female donor in good health.

This clonotype appeared many times. The chain couples TRBV18 to TRBJ1-2; 7 positions agree with TRBD1. The V gene's germline CDR1 is KGHSH and CDR2 LQKENI. V lost 1 base to trimming and J lost 2 bases; unmatched junction nucleotides: 4. The length of the CDR3 is 15 residues. The CDR3 DNA follows: TGTGCCAGCTCACCACTCGAGGGGGCCAACTATGGCTACACCTTC. Translation: CASSPLEGANYGYTF.

This clonotype was observed at least ten times. The chain has TRBV7-8 and TRBJ2-1; 7 bases are a match to TRBD2. V lost 5 bases to trimming and J lost 7 bases; unmatched junction nucleotides: 5. Germline CDR1 is SGHVS and CDR2 is FQNEAQ. The CDR3 length is 13 residues. The CDR3 loop is CASSPGRLNEQFF. DNA for the CDR3: TGTGCCAGCAGCCCCGGGAGGCTGAATGAGCAGTTCTTC.

This clonotype has a count of ten or more. The chain has TRBV30 and TRBJ2-5; maybe TRBD1 (6 bases). V lost 4 bases and J 4 bases, leaving 13 bases between the germline ends. Looked up from germline, CDR1 is GTSNPN and CDR2 is SVGIG (reference sequence). The CDR3 loop spans 13 amino acids. The CDR3 protein is CAWISTGTETQYF. The DNA for the CDR3 is TGTGCCTGGATTAGCACAGGGACAGAGACCCAGTACTTC.

This clonotype was picked up a small number of times. The rearrangement joins TRBV6-2 or TRBV6-3 to TRBJ1-5, with D maybe TRBD1 (5 bases). The germline V and J ends were trimmed by 3 bases and 4 bases, with 28 bases remaining between them. Per germline, CDR1 MNHEY and CDR2 SVGEGT. CDR3 size: 20 residues. The chain's CDR3 is CASSYTTDRPSVPFNQPQHF. Here the CDR3 DNA reads TGTGCCAGCAGTTATACGACAGATCGTCCCTCCGTTCCCTTTAATCAGCCCCAGCATTTT.

The CDR3 spells CASSLGGQGNNEQFF. In nucleotides, the CDR3 is TGTGCCAGCAGCTTGGGGGGACAGGGGAACAATGAGCAGTTCTTC. This sequence joins TRBV5-4 and TRBJ2-1; 10 bases line up with TRBD1. Trimming cost V 0 bases and J 5 bases; bases outside gene matches: 2. Germline CDR1 SGHNT, CDR2 YYREEE (reference sequence). This CDR3 region has 15 residues.

This clonotype was recorded a few times. The chain has TRBV7-9 and TRBJ1-2, with D possibly TRBD1 on 5 matching bases. CDR3 length: 15 residues. Germline V gene data show CDR1 as SEHNR and CDR2 as FQNEAQ (reference sequence). The V and J ends lost 3 bases and 8 bases respectively, with 19 bases between them. Here the CDR3 reads CASSLARQNEVGYTF. CDR3 nucleotide sequence: TGTGCCAGCAGCTTGGCTCGACAGAACGAAGTCGGCTACACCTTC.

The CDR3 region is CSVVVSSYEQYF. The CDR3 nucleotides read TGCAGCGTTGTAGTCAGCTCCTACGAGCAGTACTTC. The chain joins TRBV29-1 to TRBJ2-7; D gene unclear. The germline V and J ends were trimmed by 4 bases and 0 bases, with 7 bases remaining between them. Germline V gene sequence: CDR1 SQVTM, CDR2 ANQGSEA. CDR3 length equals 12 residues.

This clonotype has only a few counts. CDR3 sequence (DNA): TGTGCCAGCACACGGACAGGGAGGTTTTTTGGGGCCAACGTCCTGACTTTC. Translated: CASTRTGRFFGANVLTF. The chain combines TRBV6-5 with TRBJ2-6; 8 bases fit TRBD1. This CDR3 comprises 17 residues. Germline V gives CDR1 MNHEY, CDR2 SVGAGI. V shed 7 bases and J 3 bases; nucleotides not matched to a gene: 11.

The chain combines TRBV12-3 or TRBV12-4 with TRBJ2-7, with 11 bases that match TRBD1. This CDR3 region has 14 residues. Trimming took 6 bases from V and 5 from J; bases not matched to a gene: 6. The CDR3 loop reads CASRRRDRGDEQYF. The CDR3, as DNA: TGTGCCAGCAGACGCCGGGACAGGGGGGACGAGCAGTACTTC.

This chain connects TRBV3-1 to TRBJ2-7; D gene unclear. The CDR3 covers 13 residues. CDR1 LGHDT and CDR2 YNNKEL come from the germline V gene (reference sequence). V lost 0 bases and J 3 bases, leaving 6 bases between the germline ends. CDR3 in DNA: TGTGCCAGCAGCCAAGATCCCGGCTACGAGCAGTACTTC. Protein: CASSQDPGYEQYF.

The gene calls are TRBV20-1 and TRBJ1-1, with D perhaps TRBD1 (5 bases). The CDR3 consists of 14 residues. Germline-derived CDR1 and CDR2 are DFQATT and SNEGSKA (reference sequence). V gave up 6 bases and J gave up 4 bases, with 18 bases separating them. CDR3 amino acids: CSASGPGRGTEAFF. The CDR3 DNA reads as TGCAGTGCCTCAGGACCGGGGAGGGGCACTGAAGCTTTCTTT.

This clonotype was found many times. The J gene is TRBJ1-2, the V gene TRBV20-1; D perhaps matches TRBD1 (6 bases). Germline CDR1 and CDR2: DFQATT and SNEGSKA (reference sequence). The CDR3 contains 14 residues. V lost 0 bases to trimming and J lost 7 bases, with 15 bases between them. CDR3 protein: CSARDPQGFAGYTF. CDR3 bases: TGCAGTGCTAGAGACCCACAGGGTTTTGCTGGCTACACCTTC.

This clonotype was found a few times. The CDR3 here is CASSYSRDGRPQHF. In DNA form, the CDR3 reads TGTGCCAGCAGTTACTCGCGGGACGGTCGGCCCCAGCATTTT. The rearrangement joins TRBV6-5 to TRBJ1-5; a weak D match, TRBD1 (5 bases). This CDR3 is 14 amino acids long. Per the germline V gene, CDR1 is MNHEY and CDR2 is SVGAGI. V was clipped by 0 bases and J by 9 bases, with 12 bases between them.

The chain links TRBV6-2 or TRBV6-3 to TRBJ2-7, with 8 bases fitting TRBD2. This CDR3 has 15 residues. Germline loops: CDR1 MNHEY, CDR2 SVGEGT. J lost 0 bases, V lost 5 bases, and 6 bases had no gene match. DNA for the CDR3: TGTGCCAGCAGTGCCAGCGGGGGCCTCTCCTACGAGCAGTACTTC. Amino acid sequence: CASSASGGLSYEQYF.

This clonotype was counted many times. J is TRBJ1-3 and V is TRBV12-3 or TRBV12-4; the D is unclear. The length of the CDR3 is 16 residues. V lost 1 base, J lost 0 bases, and 10 bases lay in between. CDR3 in DNA: TGTGCCAGCAGTTTAGGGAGGACCCTCTCTGGAAACACCATATATTTT. It translates to CASSLGRTLSGNTIYF.

The genes are TRBV29-1 and TRBJ2-2; 7 positions agree with TRBD1. This CDR3 spans 14 amino acids. Germline loops: CDR1 SQVTM, CDR2 ANQGSEA. Trimming took 4 bases from V and 1 from J; bases not matched to a gene: 3. The CDR3 here is CSVADRQNTGELFF. CDR3 DNA sequence: TGCAGCGTTGCGGACAGGCAGAACACCGGGGAGCTGTTTTTT.

This clonotype was picked up many times. The V and J genes are TRBV2 and TRBJ2-1; perhaps TRBD1 as D (6 bases). CDR3 length: 14 amino acids. V dropped 7 bases and J dropped 7 bases, with 17 bases sitting between them. CDR1 SNHLY and CDR2 FYNNEI come from the germline V gene. The CDR3 coding sequence is TGTGCCAGCAAGAGGCAGGGGCACCGAAATGAGCAGTTCTTC. Translated: CASKRQGHRNEQFF. Based on the CDR3 plus reference TRBV2 and TRBJ2-1, the full variable domain is EPEVTQTPSHQVTQMGQEVILRCVPISNHLYFYWYRQILGQKVEFLVSFYNNEISEKSEIFDDQFSVERPDGSNFTLKIRSTKLEDSAMYFCASKRQGHRNEQFFGPGTRLTVL.

The chain recombines TRBV20-1 with TRBJ2-7; a possible D gene is TRBD2 (6 bases). V was pared by 6 bases and J by 4 bases, with 19 bases between. From germline, CDR1 is DFQATT and CDR2 SNEGSKA (reference sequence). The CDR3 sequence is 14 residues long. Here the CDR3 reads CSANPWGVGYEQYF. In DNA form, the CDR3 reads TGCAGTGCGAACCCCTGGGGGGTGGGGTACGAGCAGTACTTC.

This clonotype has more than one count but fewer than ten. The chain joins TRBV18 to TRBJ2-3; possibly TRBD2 for D (5 bases). With 6 bases removed from V and 6 bases from J, the gap between germline ends came to 25 bases. Germline CDR1 reads KGHSH; CDR2 reads LQKENI. This CDR3 is 17 amino acids long. CDR3 nucleotides: TGTGCCAGCTCGCCCGACCTTCTAGCAGCTCGAAGGGATACGCAGTATTTT. Its protein is CASSPDLLAARRDTQYF.

A note on this clonotype: This may come from a read error, since a much larger clone is one base off. This chain uses TRBV6-6 with TRBJ1-4; D is undetermined. This CDR3 is built from 11 residues. Germline values: CDR1 MNHNY, CDR2 SVGAGI (reference sequence). As DNA, the CDR3 is TGTGACAGCAGTTACTATGAAAAACTGTTTTTT. As protein: CDSSYYEKLFF.

This clonotype appeared many times. The CDR3 here is CASSLEGRGNTEAFF. The CDR3 bases are TGCGCCAGCAGCTTGGAAGGTCGGGGAAACACTGAAGCTTTCTTT. V and J are TRBV5-1 and TRBJ1-1; D unclear. Per the germline V gene, CDR1 is SGHRS and CDR2 is YFSETQ. This CDR3 comprises 15 residues. V lost 0 bases, J lost 2 bases, and 11 bases lay in between.

This clonotype was observed a few times. V usage is TRBV6-2 or TRBV6-3 and J usage is TRBJ2-1; the match to TRBD1 covers 9 bases. In germline, CDR1 is MNHEY, CDR2 SVGEGT. The ends lost 0 bases at V and 3 bases at J; junction bases unmatched: 15. The CDR3 spans 20 residues. CDR3 DNA sequence: TGTGCCAGCAGTTACTCGCGGACAGGGGCCTCAGGTAGTGTCTACAATGAGCAGTTCTTC. It specifies CASSYSRTGASGSVYNEQFF.

V gene TRBV12-3 or TRBV12-4 combines with J gene TRBJ1-1; a weak D match, TRBD1 (5 bases). V was cut by 6 bases and J by 1 base, with 15 bases left in between. The CDR3 is made up of 15 amino acids. The CDR3 region is CASSSQGRRNTEAFF. In DNA form, the CDR3 reads TGTGCCAGCAGCTCCCAGGGACGGCGGAACACTGAAGCTTTCTTT.

This clonotype was picked up many times. J is TRBJ2-7 and V is TRBV6-6; tentatively, D is TRBD2 (6 bases). Germline V gene sequence: CDR1 MNHNY, CDR2 SVGAGI (reference sequence). The CDR3 runs 14 residues. V lost 6 bases and J lost 5, with 17 bases in between. DNA for the CDR3: TGTGCCAGCAGGGACTCCGGGACTGTAGACGAGCAGTACTTC. It yields the protein CASRDSGTVDEQYF.